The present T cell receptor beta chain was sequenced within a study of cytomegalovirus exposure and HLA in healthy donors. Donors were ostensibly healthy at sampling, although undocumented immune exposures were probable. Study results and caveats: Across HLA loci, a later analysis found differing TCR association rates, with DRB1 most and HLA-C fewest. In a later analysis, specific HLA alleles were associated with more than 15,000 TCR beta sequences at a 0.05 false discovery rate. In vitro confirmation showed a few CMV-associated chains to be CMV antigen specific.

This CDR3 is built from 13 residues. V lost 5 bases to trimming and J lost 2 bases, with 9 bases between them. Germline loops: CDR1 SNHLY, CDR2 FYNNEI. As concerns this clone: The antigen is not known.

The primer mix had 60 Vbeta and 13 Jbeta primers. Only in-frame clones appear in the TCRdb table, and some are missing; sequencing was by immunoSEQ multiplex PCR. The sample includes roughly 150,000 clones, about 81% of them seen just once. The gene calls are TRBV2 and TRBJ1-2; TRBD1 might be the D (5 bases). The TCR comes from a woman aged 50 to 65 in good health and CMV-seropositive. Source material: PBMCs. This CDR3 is CASSPQENYGYTF. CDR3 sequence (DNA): TGTGCCAGCAGTCCACAGGAGAACTATGGCTACACCTTC. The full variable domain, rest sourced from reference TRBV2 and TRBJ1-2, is EPEVTQTPSHQVTQMGQEVILRCVPISNHLYFYWYRQILGQKVEFLVSFYNNEISEKSEIFDDQFSVERPDGSNFTLKIRSTKLEDSAMYFCASSPQENYGYTFGSGTRLTVV.